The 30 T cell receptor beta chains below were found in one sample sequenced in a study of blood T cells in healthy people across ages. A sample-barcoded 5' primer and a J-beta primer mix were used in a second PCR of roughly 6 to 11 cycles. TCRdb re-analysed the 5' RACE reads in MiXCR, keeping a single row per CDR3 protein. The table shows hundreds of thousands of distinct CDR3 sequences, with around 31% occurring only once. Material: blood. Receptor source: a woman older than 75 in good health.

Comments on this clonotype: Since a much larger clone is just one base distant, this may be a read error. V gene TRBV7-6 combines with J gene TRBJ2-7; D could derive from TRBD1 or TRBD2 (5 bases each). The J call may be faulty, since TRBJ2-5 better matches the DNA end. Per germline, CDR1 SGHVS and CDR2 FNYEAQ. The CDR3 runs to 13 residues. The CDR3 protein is CAGRQRGHETQYF. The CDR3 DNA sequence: TGTGCCGGCAGACAGAGGGGCCATGAGACCCAGTACTTC.

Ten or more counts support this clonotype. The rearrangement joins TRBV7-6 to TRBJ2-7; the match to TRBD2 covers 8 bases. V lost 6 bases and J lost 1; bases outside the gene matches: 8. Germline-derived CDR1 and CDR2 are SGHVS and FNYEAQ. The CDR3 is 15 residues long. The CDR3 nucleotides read TGTGCCAGCAGGCCCGGGGGGGGGCCTTCCTACGAGCAGTACTTC. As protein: CASRPGGGPSYEQYF.

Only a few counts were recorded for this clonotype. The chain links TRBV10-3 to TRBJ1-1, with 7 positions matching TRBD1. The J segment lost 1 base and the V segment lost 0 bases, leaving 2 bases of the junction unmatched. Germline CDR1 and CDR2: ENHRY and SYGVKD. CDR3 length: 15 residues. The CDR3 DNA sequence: TGTGCCATCAGTGAGTCCCACAGGGGGAACACTGAAGCTTTCTTT. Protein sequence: CAISESHRGNTEAFF.

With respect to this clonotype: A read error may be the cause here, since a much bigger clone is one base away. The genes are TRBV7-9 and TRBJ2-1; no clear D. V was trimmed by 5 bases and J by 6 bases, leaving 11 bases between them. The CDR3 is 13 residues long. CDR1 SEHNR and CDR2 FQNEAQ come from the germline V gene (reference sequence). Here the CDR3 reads CASSPIAGNEQFF. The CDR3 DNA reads TGTGCCAGCAGCCCCATTGCTGGCAATGAGCAGTTCTTC. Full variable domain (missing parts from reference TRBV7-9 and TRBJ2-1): DTGVSQNPRHKITKRGQNVTFRCDPISEHNRLYWYRQTLGQGPEFLTYFQNEAQLEKSRLLSDRFSAERPKGSFSTLEIQRTEQGDSAMYLCASSPIAGNEQFFGPGTRLTVL.

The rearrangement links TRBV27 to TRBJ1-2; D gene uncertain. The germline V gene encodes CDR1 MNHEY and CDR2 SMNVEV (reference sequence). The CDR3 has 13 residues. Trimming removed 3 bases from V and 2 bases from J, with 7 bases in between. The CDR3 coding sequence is TGTGCCAGCAGTTTTGCCAAAAACTATGGCTACACCTTC. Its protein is CASSFAKNYGYTF.

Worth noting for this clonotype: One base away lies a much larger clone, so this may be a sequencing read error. The CDR3 here is CASLPPSSGVSYEQYF. The CDR3 coding sequence is TGTGCCAGCTTACCACCGTCTAGCGGGGTATCCTACGAGCAGTACTTC. This chain joins TRBV18 and TRBJ2-7, with 9 bases that match TRBD2. CDR3 size: 16 residues. Germline V lookup: CDR1 KGHSH, CDR2 LQKENI.

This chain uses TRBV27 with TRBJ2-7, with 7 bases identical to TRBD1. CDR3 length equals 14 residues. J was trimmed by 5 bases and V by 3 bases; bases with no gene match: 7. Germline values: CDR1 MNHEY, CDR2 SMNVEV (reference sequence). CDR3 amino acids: CASSLTGTPNEQYF. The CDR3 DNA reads TGTGCCAGCAGTTTGACAGGGACCCCTAACGAGCAGTACTTC.

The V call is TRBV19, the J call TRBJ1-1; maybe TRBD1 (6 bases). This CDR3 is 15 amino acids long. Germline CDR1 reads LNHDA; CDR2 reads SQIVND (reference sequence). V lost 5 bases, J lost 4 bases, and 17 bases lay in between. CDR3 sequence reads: CASSPGQGGITEAFF. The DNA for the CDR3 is TGTGCCAGTAGTCCGGGACAAGGGGGTATCACTGAAGCTTTCTTT.

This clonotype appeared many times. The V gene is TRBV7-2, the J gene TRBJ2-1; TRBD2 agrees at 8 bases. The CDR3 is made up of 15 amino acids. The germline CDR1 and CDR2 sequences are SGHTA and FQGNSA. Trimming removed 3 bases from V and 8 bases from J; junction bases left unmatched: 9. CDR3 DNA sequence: TGTGCCAGCAGCTTGGTTGCGGGGGGTAGGGATGAGCAGTTCTTC. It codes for CASSLVAGGRDEQFF.

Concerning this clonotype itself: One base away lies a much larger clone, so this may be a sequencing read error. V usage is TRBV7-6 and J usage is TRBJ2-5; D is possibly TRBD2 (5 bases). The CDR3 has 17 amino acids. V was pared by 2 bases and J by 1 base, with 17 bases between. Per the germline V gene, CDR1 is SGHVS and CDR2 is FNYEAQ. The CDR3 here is CASSLYPVGRIQETQYF. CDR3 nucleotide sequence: TGTGCCAGCAGCTTATACCCAGTGGGGAGAATCCAAGAGACCCAGTACTTC.

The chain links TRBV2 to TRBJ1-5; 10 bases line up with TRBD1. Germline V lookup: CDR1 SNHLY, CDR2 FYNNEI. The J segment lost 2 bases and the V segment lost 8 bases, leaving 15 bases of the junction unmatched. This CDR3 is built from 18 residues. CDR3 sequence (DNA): TGTGCCAGCGGCCGGGACAGGGGAATTCAGTTGGGCAATCAGCCCCAGCATTTT. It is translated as CASGRDRGIQLGNQPQHF.

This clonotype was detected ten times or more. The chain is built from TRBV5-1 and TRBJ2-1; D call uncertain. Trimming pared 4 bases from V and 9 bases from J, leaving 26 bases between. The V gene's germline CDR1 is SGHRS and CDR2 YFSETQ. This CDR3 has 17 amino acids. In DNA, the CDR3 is TGCGCCAGCAGCCCGGTTGATGGCTCTATCGTTGGGCTTGAGCAGTTCTTC. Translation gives CASSPVDGSIVGLEQFF. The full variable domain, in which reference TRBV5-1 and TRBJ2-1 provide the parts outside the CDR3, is KAGVTQTPRYLIKTRGQQVTLSCSPISGHRSVSWYQQTPGQGLQFLFEYFSETQRNKGNFPGRFSGRQFSNSRSEMNVSTLELGDSALYLCASSPVDGSIVGLEQFFGPGTRLTVL.

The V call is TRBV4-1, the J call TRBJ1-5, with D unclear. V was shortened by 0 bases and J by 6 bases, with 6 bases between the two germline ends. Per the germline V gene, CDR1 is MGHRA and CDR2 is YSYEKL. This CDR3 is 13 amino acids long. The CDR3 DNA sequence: TGCGCCAGCAGCCAAGATGAAGGTCAGCCCCAGCATTTT. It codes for CASSQDEGQPQHF.

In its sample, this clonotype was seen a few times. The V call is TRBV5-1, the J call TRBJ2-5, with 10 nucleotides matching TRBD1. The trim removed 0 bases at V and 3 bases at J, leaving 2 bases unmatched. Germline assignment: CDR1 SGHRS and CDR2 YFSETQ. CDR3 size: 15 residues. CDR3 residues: CASSLGQGAEETQYF. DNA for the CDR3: TGCGCCAGCAGCTTGGGACAGGGGGCTGAAGAGACCCAGTACTTC.

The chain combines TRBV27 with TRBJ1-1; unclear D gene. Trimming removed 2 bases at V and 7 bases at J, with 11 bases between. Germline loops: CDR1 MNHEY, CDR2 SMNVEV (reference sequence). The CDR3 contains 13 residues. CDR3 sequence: CASSLRQGLEAFF. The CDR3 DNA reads TGTGCCAGCAGTTTACGACAAGGACTTGAAGCTTTCTTT.

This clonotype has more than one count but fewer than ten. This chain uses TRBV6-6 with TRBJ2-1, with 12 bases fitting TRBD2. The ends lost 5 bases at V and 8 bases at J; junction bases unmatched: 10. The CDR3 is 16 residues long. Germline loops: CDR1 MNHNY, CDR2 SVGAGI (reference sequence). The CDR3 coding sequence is TGTGCCAGCAGTCGTCTAGCGGGGGGGTATAGAGATGAGCAGTTCTTC. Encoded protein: CASSRLAGGYRDEQFF.

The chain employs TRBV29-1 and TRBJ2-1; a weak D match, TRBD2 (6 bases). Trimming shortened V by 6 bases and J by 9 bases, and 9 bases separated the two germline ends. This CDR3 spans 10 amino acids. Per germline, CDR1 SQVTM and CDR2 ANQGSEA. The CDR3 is CSVHSGEQFF. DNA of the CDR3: TGCAGCGTACATAGCGGTGAGCAGTTCTTC.

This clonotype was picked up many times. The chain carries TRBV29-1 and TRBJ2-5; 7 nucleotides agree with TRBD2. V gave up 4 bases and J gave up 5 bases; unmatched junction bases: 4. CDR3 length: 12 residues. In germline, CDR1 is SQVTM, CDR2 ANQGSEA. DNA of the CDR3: TGCAGCGTTGGTGGGGAGGGGGAGACCCAGTACTTC. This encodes CSVGGEGETQYF.

CDR3 nucleotide sequence: TGTGCCAGCAGAGATCGGCAGGCGGCCGAGCAGTACTTC. This translates into CASRDRQAAEQYF. This chain joins TRBV6-5 and TRBJ2-7; no clear D gene. The germline V and J ends were trimmed by 6 bases and 6 bases, with 15 bases remaining between them. The CDR3 length is 13 residues. The germline CDR1 and CDR2 sequences are MNHEY and SVGAGI.

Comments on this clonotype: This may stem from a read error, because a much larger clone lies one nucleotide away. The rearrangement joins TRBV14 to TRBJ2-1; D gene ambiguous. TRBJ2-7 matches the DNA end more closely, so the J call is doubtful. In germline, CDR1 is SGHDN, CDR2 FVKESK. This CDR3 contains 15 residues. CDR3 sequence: CASSQDLPRHNEQYF. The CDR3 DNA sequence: TGTGCCAGCAGCCAAGATCTTCCTAGACACAATGAGCAGTACTTC.

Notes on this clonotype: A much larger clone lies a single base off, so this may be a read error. The CDR3 nucleotides read TGCGCCAGCAGCCAAGAACCACCCTCCCTAGCGGGGGCAGAGGAGCAGTACTTC. It codes for CASSQEPPSLAGAEEQYF. The J gene is TRBJ2-7, the V gene TRBV4-3; 10 nucleotides line up with TRBD2. The junction had 15 bases not matched to a gene; V was cut back by 0 bases and J by 7 bases. The CDR3 spans 18 residues. From germline, CDR1 is LGHNA and CDR2 YSLEER.

This chain's CDR3 is CASSGRDLQEAQYF. CDR3 sequence (DNA): TGCGCCAGCAGCGGACGGGATCTCCAAGAGGCCCAGTACTTC. V and J are TRBV5-1 and TRBJ2-7; D possibly corresponds to TRBD2 (5 bases). CDR3 size: 14 residues. V gave up 4 bases and J gave up 10 bases, with 21 bases separating them. Germline V gene sequence: CDR1 SGHRS, CDR2 YFSETQ.

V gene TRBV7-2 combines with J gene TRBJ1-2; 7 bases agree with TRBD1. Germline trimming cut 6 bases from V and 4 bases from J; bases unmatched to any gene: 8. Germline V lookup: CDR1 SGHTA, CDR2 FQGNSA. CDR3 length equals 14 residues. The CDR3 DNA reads TGTGCCAGCAGTCCTCGGGCAGGGGGCTATGGCTACACCTTC. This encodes CASSPRAGGYGYTF.

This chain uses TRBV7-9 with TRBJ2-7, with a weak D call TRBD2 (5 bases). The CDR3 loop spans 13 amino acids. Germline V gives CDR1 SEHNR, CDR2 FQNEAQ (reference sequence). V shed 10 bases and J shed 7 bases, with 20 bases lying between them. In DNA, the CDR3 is TGTGCCACCAGTGGACTCGACCCCTGGGAGCAGTACTTC. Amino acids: CATSGLDPWEQYF.

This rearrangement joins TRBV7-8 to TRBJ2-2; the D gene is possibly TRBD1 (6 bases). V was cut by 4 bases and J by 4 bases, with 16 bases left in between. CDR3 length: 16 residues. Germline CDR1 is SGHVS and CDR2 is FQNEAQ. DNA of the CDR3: TGTGCCAGCAGCTCGAACAGGGTGCCGAGCACCGGGGAGCTGTTTTTT. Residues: CASSSNRVPSTGELFF.

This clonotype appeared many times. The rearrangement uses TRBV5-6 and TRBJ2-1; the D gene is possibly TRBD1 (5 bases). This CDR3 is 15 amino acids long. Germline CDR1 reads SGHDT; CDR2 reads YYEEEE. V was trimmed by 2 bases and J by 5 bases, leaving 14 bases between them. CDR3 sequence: CASSFGQGSNNEQFF. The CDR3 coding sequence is TGTGCCAGCAGCTTCGGGCAGGGCTCTAACAATGAGCAGTTCTTC.

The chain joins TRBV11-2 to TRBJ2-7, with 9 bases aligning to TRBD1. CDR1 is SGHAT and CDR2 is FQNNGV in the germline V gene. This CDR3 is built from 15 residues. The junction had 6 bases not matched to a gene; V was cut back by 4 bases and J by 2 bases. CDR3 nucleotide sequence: TGTGCCAGCAGCTCCCGGGACAGGGAGCCCTACGAGCAGTACTTC. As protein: CASSSRDREPYEQYF.

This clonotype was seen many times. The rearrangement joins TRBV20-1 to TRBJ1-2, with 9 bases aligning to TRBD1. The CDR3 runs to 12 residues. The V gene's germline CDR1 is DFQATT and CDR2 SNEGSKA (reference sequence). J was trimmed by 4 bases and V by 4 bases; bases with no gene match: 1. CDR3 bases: TGCAGTGCTATGACAGGGGGCTATGGCTACACCTTC. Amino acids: CSAMTGGYGYTF.

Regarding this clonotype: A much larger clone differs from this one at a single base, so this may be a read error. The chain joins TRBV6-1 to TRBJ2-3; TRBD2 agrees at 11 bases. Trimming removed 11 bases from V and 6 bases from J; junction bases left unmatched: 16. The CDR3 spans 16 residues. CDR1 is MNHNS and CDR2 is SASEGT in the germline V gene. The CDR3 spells CACNPTSGGGSDTQYF. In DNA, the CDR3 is TGTGCCTGCAACCCCACTAGCGGGGGAGGTTCCGATACGCAGTATTTT.

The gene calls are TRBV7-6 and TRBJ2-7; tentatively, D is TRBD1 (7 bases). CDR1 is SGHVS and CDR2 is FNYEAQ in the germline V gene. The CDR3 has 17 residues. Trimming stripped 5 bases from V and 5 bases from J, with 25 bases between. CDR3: CASSLSQGGYTFHEQYF. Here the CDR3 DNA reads TGTGCCAGCAGCCTCTCCCAGGGGGGCTATACCTTCCACGAGCAGTACTTC.